Shown below are 15 T cell receptor beta chains from a single sample sequenced in a study of CD8 T cells in ankylosing spondylitis. The antigens of these receptors remain unknown. Study-wide results and caveats: The study identified a TCR beta motif of under 10 highly homologous variants that appeared characteristic of ankylosing spondylitis blood.

TCRdb re-called the 5' RACE reads through MiXCR, storing one row per CDR3 protein. In the table there are 300,000 to 400,000 distinct CDR3 sequences, 20% to 25% of which are singletons. Sample: blood, either unsorted or a sorted T cell fraction (not recorded which). The receptor source for this set is a male donor with ankylosing spondylitis.

The gene calls are TRBV5-1 and TRBJ1-3; possible D gene TRBD1, 6 bases. Germline V gives CDR1 SGHRS, CDR2 YFSETQ. The V and J ends lost 4 bases and 8 bases respectively, with 19 bases between them. The CDR3 runs 15 residues. CDR3 amino acids: CASSLDSDSGDTIYF. Here the CDR3 DNA reads TGCGCCAGCAGCCTGGACTCGGACAGCGGGGACACCATATATTTT.

The chain's CDR3 is CASSEFFGTGGADTQYF. The DNA for the CDR3 is TGTGCCAGCAGCGAATTTTTCGGGACAGGGGGCGCAGATACGCAGTATTTT. The chain is built from TRBV14 and TRBJ2-3, with 12 bases lining up with TRBD1. The CDR3 has 17 amino acids. The junction had 10 bases not matched to a gene; V was cut back by 5 bases and J by 4 bases. From germline, CDR1 is SGHDN and CDR2 FVKESK.

This clonotype was recorded a few times. This chain uses TRBV10-3 with TRBJ2-3; maybe TRBD1 (5 bases). V lost 5 bases and J 4 bases, leaving 13 bases between the germline ends. The CDR3 loop spans 14 amino acids. Germline V gene data show CDR1 as ENHRY and CDR2 as SYGVKD. The CDR3: CAISRPEGADTQYF. The DNA for the CDR3 is TGTGCCATCAGTCGACCCGAAGGGGCAGATACGCAGTATTTT.

A few counts support this clonotype. This rearrangement joins TRBV5-1 to TRBJ2-1, with TRBD2 matching over 9 bases. CDR3 length: 15 residues. Trimming cost V 0 bases and J 8 bases; bases outside gene matches: 6. Germline V CDR1 and CDR2: SGHRS, YFSETQ. The CDR3 DNA reads TGCGCCAGCAGCTTGGCTAGCGGGACCTTCGATGAGCAGTTCTTC. Residues: CASSLASGTFDEQFF.

The rearrangement links TRBV9 to TRBJ2-5; 7 nucleotides agree with TRBD1. Germline assignment: CDR1 SGDLS and CDR2 YYNGEE. With V trimmed by 3 bases and J by 5 bases, 7 bases remained unmatched. There are 14 residues in the CDR3. This chain's CDR3 is CASSATGSGETQYF. CDR3 bases: TGTGCCAGCAGCGCGACAGGGTCAGGGGAGACCCAGTACTTC.

This clonotype was counted a few times. The V gene is TRBV20-1, the J gene TRBJ2-2; 13 bases are a match to TRBD2. Germline V gives CDR1 DFQATT, CDR2 SNEGSKA (reference sequence). The CDR3 covers 17 residues. V lost 3 bases to trimming and J lost 0 bases; unmatched junction nucleotides: 4. CDR3 in amino acids: CSASGLAGETNTGELFF. CDR3 bases: TGCAGTGCTAGCGGACTAGCGGGAGAAACGAACACCGGGGAGCTGTTTTTT.

The rearrangement links TRBV12-3 or TRBV12-4 to TRBJ2-3; 8 nucleotides line up with TRBD2. The CDR3 length is 11 residues. V lost 10 bases and J lost 11; bases outside the gene matches: 8. The CDR3 spells CATAGGDRQYF. In DNA, the CDR3 is TGTGCCACCGCGGGGGGAGACCGGCAGTATTTT.

The rearrangement joins TRBV7-3 to TRBJ2-1, with D possibly TRBD2 on 6 matching bases. The CDR3 length is 13 residues. Trimming removed 6 bases at V and 8 bases at J, with 14 bases between. Germline CDR1 is SGHTA and CDR2 is FQGTGA. The CDR3 nucleotides read TGTGCCAGCAGAACCTACCCGGGGGATGAGCAGTTCTTC. Protein sequence: CASRTYPGDEQFF.

This clonotype was picked up many times. The gene calls are TRBV12-3 or TRBV12-4 and TRBJ2-1; no reliable D call. This CDR3 spans 17 amino acids. V gave up 4 bases and J gave up 0 bases, with 16 bases separating them. CDR3 region: CASSSPRLTTSYNEQFF. CDR3 in DNA: TGTGCCAGCAGTTCCCCCCGGCTAACAACCTCCTACAATGAGCAGTTCTTC.

A few counts support this clonotype. The rearrangement links TRBV25-1 to TRBJ2-4, with TRBD1 matching 8 bases. V lost 1 base and J lost 4; bases outside the gene matches: 3. The CDR3 extends over 15 amino acids. Germline V lookup: CDR1 MGHDK, CDR2 SYGVNS. CDR3 coding DNA: TGTGCCAGCAGTGAATTTGGACAGGGAAAAAACATTCAGTACTTC. Protein: CASSEFGQGKNIQYF.

This clonotype was detected a few times. J is TRBJ2-1 and V is TRBV5-1; 7 positions agree with TRBD2. Germline CDR1 reads SGHRS; CDR2 reads YFSETQ. This CDR3 comprises 15 residues. V lost 6 bases and J lost 6; bases outside the gene matches: 12. The CDR3 here is CASTPGGTLINEQFF. DNA for the CDR3: TGCGCCAGCACCCCCGGGGGGACTCTGATCAATGAGCAGTTCTTC.

In this sample, this clonotype turned up many times. This chain connects TRBV4-2 to TRBJ1-1; tentatively, D is TRBD1 (5 bases). V was shortened by 2 bases and J by 3 bases, with 10 bases between the two germline ends. Looked up from germline, CDR1 is LGHNA and CDR2 is YNFKEQ. CDR3 size: 14 residues. CDR3 residues: CASSQLTGYTEAFF. The CDR3 nucleotides read TGTGCCAGCAGCCAATTAACAGGTTACACTGAAGCTTTCTTT.

The V call is TRBV5-1, the J call TRBJ2-1, with 9 bases lining up with TRBD1. Germline V gene data show CDR1 as SGHRS and CDR2 as YFSETQ. Germline trimming cut 4 bases from V and 2 bases from J; bases unmatched to any gene: 4. This CDR3 comprises 15 residues. CDR3 in DNA: TGCGCCAGCAGCCGGGACAGGGAGCCCTACAATGAGCAGTTCTTC. It encodes CASSRDREPYNEQFF.

This clonotype was counted between two and nine times. The rearrangement links TRBV12-3 or TRBV12-4 to TRBJ2-2; TRBD1 matches at 10 bases. This CDR3 comprises 16 residues. V was pared by 2 bases and J by 4 bases, with 4 bases of the junction left unmatched. For the CDR3, the DNA is TGTGCCAGCAGTTTATTTGGGACAGGGGCCACCGGGGAGCTGTTTTTT. As protein: CASSLFGTGATGELFF.

The chain recombines TRBV6-1 with TRBJ2-7; perhaps TRBD2 as D (5 bases). Germline assignment: CDR1 MNHNS and CDR2 SASEGT. V dropped 6 bases and J dropped 3 bases, with 18 bases sitting between them. The CDR3 is 15 residues long. The CDR3 DNA is TGTGCCAGCAGCCCCCCTGGTAGCGACCGCTACGAGCAGTACTTC. It encodes CASSPPGSDRYEQYF.